This passage covers 9 T cell receptor beta chains from one sample sequenced in a study of T cells in Graves' hyperthyroidism and ophthalmopathy. Amplification yielded TCR beta CDR3 regions, with RNA transcripts as the source. First-round RT-PCR targeting the TCR CDR3 was performed with the HTBI primer set. Using its own MiXCR run on the multiplex PCR reads, TCRdb lists one record per CDR3 protein. Of about 740,000 distinct CDR3 sequences in the sample, approximately 15% are singletons; the top ten hold roughly 10%. Sequencing input: blood. These receptors all come from a young woman with Graves' hyperthyroidism.

The gene calls are TRBV28 and TRBJ1-2; D is perhaps TRBD1 (6 bases). Germline assignment: CDR1 MDHEN and CDR2 SYDVKM. This CDR3 has 14 amino acids. The V gene lost 1 base and the J gene lost 4 bases, with 10 bases spanning the gap. In nucleotides, the CDR3 is TGTGCCAGCAGTTTATTACGGGGGCTCTATGGCTACACCTTC. Residues: CASSLLRGLYGYTF.

In its sample, this clonotype was seen many times. The chain recombines TRBV28 with TRBJ2-7; 10 bases match TRBD2. Germline values: CDR1 MDHEN, CDR2 SYDVKM. This CDR3 comprises 17 residues. V dropped 4 bases and J dropped 2; count of bases not matched to a gene: 11. This CDR3 is CASSSPASGTSAYEQYF. In DNA form, the CDR3 reads TGTGCCAGCAGTTCGCCAGCTTCCGGGACTAGCGCCTACGAGCAGTACTTC.

This sequence joins TRBV24-1 and TRBJ2-7, with D unclear. The V end was cut by 5 bases, the J end by 6 bases, with 10 bases between. Germline loops: CDR1 KGHDR, CDR2 SFDVKD. The CDR3 covers 12 residues. CDR3: CATSGPTGEQYF. CDR3 DNA sequence: TGTGCCACCAGTGGCCCCACCGGCGAGCAGTACTTC.

At least ten counts were recorded for this clonotype. The DNA for the CDR3 is TGTGCCAGCAGTTACTCTTCTATGGCACGGGGTGGAAACACCATATATTTT. Amino acid sequence: CASSYSSMARGGNTIYF. V and J are TRBV6-5 and TRBJ1-3; D gene ambiguous. Trimming cost V 0 bases and J 3 bases, with 15 bases left between them. The CDR3 has 17 amino acids. Germline V gives CDR1 MNHEY, CDR2 SVGAGI.

This clonotype came up a few times. Here the CDR3 DNA reads TGTGCCATCAGTGAGTCGAGATGGATGGGAGCCCAAGGGGAGCAGTACTTC. This translates into CAISESRWMGAQGEQYF. This chain joins TRBV10-3 and TRBJ2-7, with a weak D call TRBD2 (5 bases). This CDR3 spans 17 amino acids. In germline, CDR1 is ENHRY, CDR2 SYGVKD. The ends were cut back, 0 bases at V and 7 bases at J, with 22 bases in the middle.

This clonotype has more than one count but fewer than ten. The chain has TRBV2 and TRBJ1-5; no reliable D call. Between the trimmed V and J ends, which lost 3 bases and 0 bases, there was a span of 9 bases. Germline lookup yields CDR1 SNHLY and CDR2 FYNNEI. The CDR3 runs 15 residues. The chain's CDR3 is CASSDYGDSNQPQHF. As DNA, the CDR3 is TGTGCCAGCAGTGACTACGGGGATAGCAATCAGCCCCAGCATTTT.

V and J are TRBV7-2 and TRBJ2-7; 8 positions agree with TRBD2. After removal of 5 bases from V and 6 bases from J, the junction contained 9 bases not matched to a gene. There are 14 residues in the CDR3. Germline-derived CDR1 and CDR2 are SGHTA and FQGNSA. The CDR3 DNA reads as TGTGCCAGCAGCCAAGGACTAGCCACACGCGAGCAGTACTTC. This codes for CASSQGLATREQYF.

The CDR3 sequence: CASSELRAGGPDEQFF. The CDR3 nucleotides read TGTGCCAGCAGTGAATTAAGAGCGGGAGGGCCCGATGAGCAGTTCTTC. The V gene is TRBV2, the J gene TRBJ2-1, with 10 bases that match TRBD2. The CDR3 loop spans 16 amino acids. The germline V gene has CDR1 SNHLY and CDR2 FYNNEI. V lost 2 bases and J lost 8; bases outside the gene matches: 9.

This clonotype appeared many times. The chain carries TRBV6-2 or TRBV6-3 and TRBJ2-7; 7 bases line up with TRBD2. Germline V gives CDR1 MNHEY, CDR2 SVGEGT. V lost 5 bases and J lost 12; bases outside the gene matches: 19. The CDR3 is 15 amino acids. The CDR3 DNA is TGTGCCAGCAGTACCTCCTTAGCGGGTTCCGGCATCCCGTACTTC. Protein: CASSTSLAGSGIPYF.